The present TCR beta chain was sequenced within a study of radiotherapy plus CTLA-4 blockade in lung cancer. In germline, CDR1 is WSHSY, CDR2 SAAADI. The junction had 6 bases not matched to a gene; V was cut back by 4 bases and J by 5 bases. The CDR3 consists of 15 residues. Measured with immunoSEQ multiplex PCR; TCRdb has only the in-frame clones, and not every one. The sample lists tens of thousands of clones, 65% to 85% occurring once. A few counts support this clone. This chain connects TRBV10-2 to TRBJ1-4; 8 bases match TRBD1. The receptor comes from a human donor with non-small cell lung cancer whose response to radiotherapy plus ipilimumab could not be evaluated. Some clones in this sample may be carry-over from other donors' samples. Material: peripheral blood, obtained from a patient treated with radiotherapy plus ipilimumab. The CDR3 region is CASSGLTGVNEKLFF. For the CDR3, the DNA is TGCGCCAGCAGTGGCCTGACAGGGGTGAATGAAAAACTGTTTTTT.